Listed here is a single T cell receptor beta chain. Antigen unknown. The CDR3 contains 13 residues. Germline V CDR1 and CDR2: DFQATT, SNEGSKA (reference sequence). The data were obtained in a study of T cells expressing NK-cell markers. Making the TCR beta cDNA relied on 5'RACE template switching with UMIs. TCRdb re-called the 5' RACE reads; one entry per CDR3 protein, DNA not given. In total, the table holds around 470,000 distinct CDR3 sequences. Overall study results and limits: For a handful of donors, these clonotypes were likewise the leading ones in the CD3+CD56-NKG2C+ fraction. NKG2C+ dominant clonotypes from 5 to 7 donors made up about 1.0-7.5% of CD8+ T cells.

Specimen: blood T cells: a sorted CD56 or NKG2C T cell subset, CD4+ or CD8+ T cells, or bulk PBMC T cells (not recorded which). The chain is built from TRBV20-1 and TRBJ1-2; there is no DNA to check the TCRdb D call of TRBD1. The sequence was obtained from a woman between 50 and 59 years old in good health. This chain's CDR3 is CSAPPTVLSGYTF.